What follows is one TCR beta chain and its context. Its antigen remains unknown. Assay: immunoSEQ multiplex PCR; the TCRdb copy retains only in-frame clones and omits some. This sample has 35,000 to 40,000 clones, with 70% to 85% found just once. This CDR3 contains 16 residues. V was clipped by 3 bases and J by 0 bases; unmatched bases: 2. The germline V gene encodes CDR1 SGHRS and CDR2 YFSETQ. This entry comes from a study of vaccination effects on CD4 cells after COVID-19. Overall study context: A median of 72 days separated the second dose and sampling.

Expansion with viral peptide pools was applied to antigen-specific CD4+ T cells by the ViraFEST assay prior to sequencing. CD4+ T cells were isolated after approximately 10 days of culture. Each participant was administered two doses of either the BNT162b2 or the mRNA-1273 vaccine. The rearrangement links TRBV5-1 to TRBJ2-2; 10 nucleotides line up with TRBD1. This TCR derives from a human donor who received a COVID-19 vaccine. Some clones in this sample may be carry-over from other donors' samples. The sequenced sample was CD4+ T cells from PBMCs cultured with HCoV-NL63 spike peptides, obtained after COVID-19 vaccination. CDR3 loop: CASSSTGGPNTGELFF. The CDR3 nucleotides read TGCGCCAGCAGCTCGACAGGGGGCCCGAACACCGGGGAGCTGTTTTTT.